These 13 T cell receptor beta chains were sequenced from one sample in a study of T cells in localized non-small cell lung cancer. Method: immunoSEQ multiplex PCR; TCRdb's copy keeps in-frame clones and lacks some. The table has about 40,000 clones, around nine tenths seen once; the top ten hold approximately 3.5%. Sequenced here: peripheral blood, sampled before any cancer treatment. The origin of the receptors is a man aged 18 to 50 with stage I lung adenocarcinoma.

V and J are TRBV6-1 and TRBJ1-2, with D unresolved. Germline loops: CDR1 MNHNS, CDR2 SASEGT. Trimming took off 7 bases at V and 4 bases at J, with 10 bases between the two ends. The CDR3 totals 12 residues. The CDR3 DNA follows: TGTGCCAGCACTAAAGACGCCTATGGCTACACCTTC. Translation gives CASTKDAYGYTF.

The chain uses TRBV11-2 and TRBJ2-5; 9 bases map to TRBD2. Germline lookup yields CDR1 SGHAT and CDR2 FQNNGV. There are 17 residues in the CDR3. Unmatched junction bases numbered 9, after V lost 2 bases and J lost 2 bases. For the CDR3, the DNA is TGTGCCAGCAGCTTAAGGATAGCGGGGGTACCGCAAGAGACCCAGTACTTC. Protein sequence: CASSLRIAGVPQETQYF.

To note about this clone: One junction end does not reproduce the germline sequence, and a read error may be involved. The rearrangement uses TRBV10-3 and TRBJ1-6, with D uncertain. There are 12 residues in the CDR3. Germline CDR1 reads ENHRY; CDR2 reads SYGVKD. CDR3 protein: CASQDRNSALHF. The CDR3 DNA reads as TGTGCCAGCCAAGACCGTAATTCAGCCCTCCACTTT.

The chain uses TRBV9 and TRBJ2-5; TRBD2 matches 7 bases. CDR1 is SGDLS, CDR2 YYNGEE, per germline. This CDR3 spans 16 amino acids. V shed 1 base and J 2 bases; nucleotides not matched to a gene: 8. CDR3: CASSVLGGMRQETQYF. As DNA, the CDR3 is TGTGCCAGCAGCGTATTGGGAGGGATGAGACAAGAGACCCAGTACTTC.

This chain connects TRBV7-2 to TRBJ2-7; tentatively, D is TRBD2 (5 bases). The V gene lost 5 bases and the J gene lost 2 bases, with 10 bases spanning the gap. CDR3 length: 13 amino acids. CDR1 is SGHTA, CDR2 FQGNSA, per germline. The CDR3 DNA follows: TGTGCCAGCAGCACTAGAAAAGCCTACGAGCAGTACTTC. As protein: CASSTRKAYEQYF.

The chain links TRBV7-2 to TRBJ2-7; D call uncertain. The CDR3 contains 15 residues. In germline, CDR1 is SGHTA, CDR2 FQGNSA. Between the trimmed V and J ends, which lost 1 base and 6 bases, there was a span of 16 bases. This chain's CDR3 is CASSLEFGAGREQYF. DNA for the CDR3: TGTGCCAGCAGCTTAGAATTTGGTGCAGGCCGCGAGCAGTACTTC. Looking up the rest from reference TRBV7-2 and TRBJ2-7 gives the full variable domain: GAGVSQSPSNKVTEKGKDVELRCDPISGHTALYWYRQSLGQGLEFLIYFQGNSAPDKSGLPSDRFSAERTGGSVSTLTIQRTQQEDSAVYLCASSLEFGAGREQYFGPGTRLTVT.

The CDR3 coding sequence is TGTGCCAGCAGCGCCACAGGGTCCCGTAATGAAAAACTGTTTTTT. Residues: CASSATGSRNEKLFF. The chain combines TRBV7-3 with TRBJ1-4, with TRBD1 as a possible D gene (6 bases). Trimming stripped 5 bases from V and 4 bases from J, with 14 bases between. The CDR3 extends over 15 amino acids. CDR1 and CDR2 from the germline V gene are SGHTA and FQGTGA.

The gene calls are TRBV4-1 and TRBJ1-2; D is undetermined. Germline CDR1 and CDR2: MGHRA and YSYEKL. The CDR3 loop spans 15 amino acids. Trimming left V 0 bases short and J 1 base short, with 9 bases between. The CDR3 DNA reads as TGCGCCAGCAGCCAAGAGTGGCAGGTTAACTATGGCTACACCTTC. Residues: CASSQEWQVNYGYTF.

The V call is TRBV28, the J call TRBJ1-1; no reliable D call. Between the trimmed V and J ends, which lost 7 bases and 4 bases, there was a span of 13 bases. The CDR3 length is 13 residues. In germline, CDR1 is MDHEN, CDR2 SYDVKM. In DNA, the CDR3 is TGTGCCAGCACCTGGACGGCGCTCACTGAAGCTTTCTTT. As protein: CASTWTALTEAFF. Complete variable domain (other parts from reference TRBV28 and TRBJ1-1): DVKVTQSSRYLVKRTGEKVFLECVQDMDHENMFWYRQDPGLGLRLIYFSYDVKMKEKGDIPEGYSVSREKKERFSLILESASTNQTSMYLCASTWTALTEAFFGQGTRLTVV.

In this sample, this clone turned up once. The rearrangement links TRBV19 to TRBJ2-1; 7 bases are shared with TRBD2. CDR3 size: 15 residues. CDR1 is LNHDA and CDR2 is SQIVND in the germline V gene (reference sequence). The J segment lost 7 bases and the V segment lost 3 bases, leaving 9 bases of the junction unmatched. CDR3 loop: CASSILAGEKNEQFF. The DNA of the CDR3 is TGTGCCAGTAGTATCTTGGCGGGGGAAAAGAATGAGCAGTTCTTC.

This clone came up once. The chain employs TRBV10-2 and TRBJ1-2, with TRBD1 identical over 7 bases. CDR1 is WSHSY, CDR2 SAAADI, per germline. Germline trimming cut 0 bases from V and 4 bases from J; bases unmatched to any gene: 20. This CDR3 is built from 20 residues. The CDR3 sequence is CASSESKRSTGGQALYGYTF. The CDR3 DNA follows: TGCGCCAGCAGTGAGTCTAAACGTTCGACCGGCGGACAGGCCCTCTATGGCTACACCTTC.

This chain connects TRBV2 to TRBJ2-1; 8 nucleotides align to TRBD2. This CDR3 is 17 amino acids long. Germline V gene sequence: CDR1 SNHLY, CDR2 FYNNEI. With V trimmed by 5 bases and J by 0 bases, 9 bases remained unmatched. In DNA form, the CDR3 reads TGTGCCAGCAGTCCGGTCGGGCGGGGGGTCTCCTACAATGAGCAGTTCTTC. Its protein is CASSPVGRGVSYNEQFF. The full variable domain, its missing parts supplied by reference TRBV2 and TRBJ2-1, is EPEVTQTPSHQVTQMGQEVILRCVPISNHLYFYWYRQILGQKVEFLVSFYNNEISEKSEIFDDQFSVERPDGSNFTLKIRSTKLEDSAMYFCASSPVGRGVSYNEQFFGPGTRLTVL.

This clone was seen more than once but under ten times. The V call is TRBV6-5, the J call TRBJ1-6; D not resolved. There are 14 residues in the CDR3. CDR1 and CDR2 from the germline V gene are MNHEY and SVGAGI. V lost 6 bases to trimming and J lost 0 bases, with 6 bases between them. The CDR3 loop reads CASRSSSYNSPLHF. In DNA form, the CDR3 reads TGTGCCAGCAGGTCAAGCTCCTATAATTCACCCCTCCACTTT.